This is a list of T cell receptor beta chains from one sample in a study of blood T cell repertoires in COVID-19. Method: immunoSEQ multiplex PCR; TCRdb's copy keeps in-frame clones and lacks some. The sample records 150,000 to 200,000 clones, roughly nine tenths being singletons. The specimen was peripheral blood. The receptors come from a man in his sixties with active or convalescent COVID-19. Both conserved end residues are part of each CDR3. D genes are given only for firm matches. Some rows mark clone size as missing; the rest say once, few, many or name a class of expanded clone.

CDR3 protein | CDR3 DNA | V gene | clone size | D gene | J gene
CASVLARNTGELFF | TGTGCCAGCGTGTTAGCGAGGAACACCGGGGAGCTGTTTTTT | TRBV11-2 | NA | NA | TRBJ2-2
CASSLGGQGWGYTF | TGTGCCAGCAGCTTAGGGGGACAGGGTTGGGGCTACACCTTC | TRBV7-8 | NA | TRBD1 | TRBJ1-2
CASSSSPPNYGYTF | TGCGCCAGCAGTAGCTCACCACCTAACTATGGCTACACCTTC | TRBV5-1 | NA | NA | TRBJ1-2
CASSFEVQLNEKLFF | TGTGCCAGCAGCTTCGAGGTGCAGCTAAATGAAAAACTGTTTTTT | TRBV5-5 | NA | NA | TRBJ1-4
CASSIQGINYGYTF | TGTGCCAGTAGTATCCAGGGAATCAACTATGGCTACACCTTC | TRBV19 | NA | NA | TRBJ1-2
CASSREGRGPATYNEQFF | TGTGCCAGCAGCCGAGAGGGGCGGGGGCCCGCAACATACAATGAGCAGTTCTTC | TRBV14 | NA | NA | TRBJ2-1
CASSIGTGGSGNTIYF | TGTGCCAGTAGTATCGGCACAGGGGGCTCTGGAAACACCATATATTTT | TRBV19 | NA | TRBD1 | TRBJ1-3
CASSLAGATRAPYQETQYF | TGTGCCAGCAGCTTAGCTGGGGCCACAAGGGCGCCGTACCAAGAGACCCAGTACTTC | TRBV7-9 | NA | NA | TRBJ2-5
CASSLRPGTSVGTDTQYF | TGTGCCAGCAGCTTAAGGCCGGGGACTAGCGTTGGGACAGATACGCAGTATTTT | TRBV7-9 | NA | TRBD2 | TRBJ2-3
CASSIQQGHGYTF | TGTGCCAGTAGTATACAACAGGGCCATGGCTACACCTTC | TRBV19 | NA | NA | TRBJ1-2
CSVEGGSPNYGYTF | TGCAGCGTTGAAGGAGGCTCCCCTAACTATGGCTACACCTTC | TRBV29-1 | NA | NA | TRBJ1-2
CASETQGIYGYTF | TGTGCCAGCGAAACTCAGGGCATCTATGGCTACACCTTC | TRBV6-5 | NA | NA | TRBJ1-2
CASSFNRAEGQETQYF | TGTGCCAGCAGTTTTAACAGGGCTGAGGGGCAAGAGACCCAGTACTTC | TRBV2 | NA | NA | TRBJ2-5
CASSLDFYGYTF | TGTGCCAGCAGCCTAGATTTCTATGGCTACACCTTC | TRBV5-8 | few | NA | TRBJ1-2
CAWSAGGRTEAFF | TGTGCCTGGAGTGCAGGGGGTCGGACTGAAGCTTTCTTT | TRBV30 | NA | TRBD1 | TRBJ1-1
CASSKPGQKGTEAFF | TGTGCCAGCAGCAAACCAGGACAGAAAGGGACTGAAGCTTTCTTT | TRBV21-1 | NA | NA | TRBJ1-1
CASSPDREYYGYTF | TGTGCCAGCAGTCCGGACAGGGAGTACTATGGCTACACCTTC | TRBV27 | once | TRBD1 | TRBJ1-2
CASSLGQSADTQYF | TGCGCCAGCAGCCTAGGACAGAGCGCAGATACGCAGTATTTT | TRBV5-1 | NA | NA | TRBJ2-3
CASSLTGGRGYTF | TGTGCCAGCAGCCTGACAGGGGGAAGGGGCTACACCTTC | TRBV12-3/TRBV12-4 | few | TRBD1 | TRBJ1-2
CATTGALNEKLFF | TGTGCCACCACAGGGGCCCTTAATGAAAAACTGTTTTTT | TRBV10-3 | NA | TRBD1 | TRBJ1-4
CSASFPRGSTPNEQFF | TGCAGTGCTAGTTTCCCCCGGGGTTCCACCCCCAATGAGCAGTTCTTC | TRBV20-1 | NA | NA | TRBJ2-1
CASSVNSRGAVGGELFF | TGTGCCAGCAGCGTAAATAGCAGGGGCGCCGTGGGCGGGGAGCTGTTTTTT | TRBV9 | NA | NA | TRBJ2-2